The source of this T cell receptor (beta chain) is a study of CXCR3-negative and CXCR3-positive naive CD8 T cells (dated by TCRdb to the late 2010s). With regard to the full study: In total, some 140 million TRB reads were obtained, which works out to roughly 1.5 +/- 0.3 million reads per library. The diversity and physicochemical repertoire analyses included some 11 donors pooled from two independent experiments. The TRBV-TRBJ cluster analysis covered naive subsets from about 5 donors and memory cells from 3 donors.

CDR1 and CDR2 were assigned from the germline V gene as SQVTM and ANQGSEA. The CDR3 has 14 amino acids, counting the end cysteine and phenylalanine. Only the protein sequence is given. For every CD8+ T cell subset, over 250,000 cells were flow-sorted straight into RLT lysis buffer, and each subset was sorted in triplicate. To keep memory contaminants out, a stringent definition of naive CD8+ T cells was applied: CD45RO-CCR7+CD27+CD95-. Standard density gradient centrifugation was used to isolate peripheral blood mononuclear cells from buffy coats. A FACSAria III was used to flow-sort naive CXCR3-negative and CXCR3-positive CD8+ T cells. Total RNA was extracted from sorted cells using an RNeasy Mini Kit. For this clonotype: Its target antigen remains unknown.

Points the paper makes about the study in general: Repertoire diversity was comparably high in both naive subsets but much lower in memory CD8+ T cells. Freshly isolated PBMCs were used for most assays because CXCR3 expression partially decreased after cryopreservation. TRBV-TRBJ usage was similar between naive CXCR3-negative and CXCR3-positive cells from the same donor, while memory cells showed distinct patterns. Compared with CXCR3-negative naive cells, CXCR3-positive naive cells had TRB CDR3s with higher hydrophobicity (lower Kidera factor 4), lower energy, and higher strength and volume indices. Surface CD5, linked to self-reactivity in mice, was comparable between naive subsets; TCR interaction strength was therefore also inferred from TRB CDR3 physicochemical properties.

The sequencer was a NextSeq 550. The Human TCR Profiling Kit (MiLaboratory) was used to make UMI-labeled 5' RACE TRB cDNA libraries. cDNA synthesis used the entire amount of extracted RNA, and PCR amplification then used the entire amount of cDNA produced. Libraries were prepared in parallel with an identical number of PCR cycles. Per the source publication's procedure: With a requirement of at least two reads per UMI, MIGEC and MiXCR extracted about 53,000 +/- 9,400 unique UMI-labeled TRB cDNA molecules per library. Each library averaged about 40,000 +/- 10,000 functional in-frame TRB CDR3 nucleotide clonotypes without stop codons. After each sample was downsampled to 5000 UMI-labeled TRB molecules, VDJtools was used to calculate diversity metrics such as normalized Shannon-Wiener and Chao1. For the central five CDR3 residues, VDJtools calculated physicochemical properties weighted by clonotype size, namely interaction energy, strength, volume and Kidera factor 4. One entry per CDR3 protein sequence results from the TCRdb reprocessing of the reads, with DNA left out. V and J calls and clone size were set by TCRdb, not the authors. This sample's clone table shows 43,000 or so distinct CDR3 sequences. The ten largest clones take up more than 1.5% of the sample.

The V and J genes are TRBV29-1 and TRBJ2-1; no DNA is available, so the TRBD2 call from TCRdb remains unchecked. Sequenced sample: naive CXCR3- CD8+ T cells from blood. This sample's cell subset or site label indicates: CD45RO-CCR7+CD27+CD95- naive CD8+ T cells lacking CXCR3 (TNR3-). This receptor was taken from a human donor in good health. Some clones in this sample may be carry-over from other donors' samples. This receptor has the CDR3 CSVVMREGRNEQFF.